The 17 T cell receptor beta chains reported below all come from one sample, sequenced in a study of CD8 T cells in Susac syndrome. With random hexamers, reverse transcription was performed on about 0.5 to 1 ug of RNA. In TCRdb, the immunoSEQ multiplex PCR reads were re-called with MiXCR into one record per CDR3 protein. Of about 300,000 distinct CDR3 sequences in the sample, 85% are singletons; the top ten hold roughly 0.21%. Sequencing input: CD8+ T cells from PBMCs. Every receptor here comes from a human donor with multiple sclerosis.

The CDR3 DNA is TGCAGTGCTAGACCCTTCCCCCTGGACGGGTTGAACACTGAAGCTTTCTTT. It is translated as CSARPFPLDGLNTEAFF. The chain uses TRBV20-1 and TRBJ1-1; D gene uncertain. V was trimmed by 2 bases and J by 0 bases, leaving 19 bases between them. The CDR3 has 17 amino acids. Germline CDR1 and CDR2: DFQATT and SNEGSKA (reference sequence).

The chain has TRBV3-1 and TRBJ1-1, with a weak D call TRBD1 (6 bases). V was pared by 2 bases and J by 7 bases, with 14 bases between. This CDR3 is 14 amino acids long. The germline gives CDR1 LGHDT, CDR2 YNNKEL (reference sequence). CDR3 loop: CASSQMWGAGEAFF. Here the CDR3 DNA reads TGTGCCAGCAGCCAAATGTGGGGGGCTGGTGAAGCTTTCTTT.

DNA of the CDR3: TGTGCCAGCAGTTTACGAGGCGGCAGGCAAGAGACCCAGTACTTC. It yields the protein CASSLRGGRQETQYF. The chain has TRBV28 and TRBJ2-5, with D unclear. The CDR3 contains 15 residues. Germline V gene data show CDR1 as MDHEN and CDR2 as SYDVKM. Trimming removed 2 bases at V and 2 bases at J, with 12 bases between. The whole variable domain, filled in from reference TRBV28 and TRBJ2-5, reads DVKVTQSSRYLVKRTGEKVFLECVQDMDHENMFWYRQDPGLGLRLIYFSYDVKMKEKGDIPEGYSVSREKKERFSLILESASTNQTSMYLCASSLRGGRQETQYFGPGTRLLVL.

This sequence joins TRBV7-6 and TRBJ2-1; D possibly matches TRBD1 or TRBD2 (6 bases each). Trimming pared 5 bases from V and 4 bases from J, leaving 15 bases between. Germline V gene lookup returns CDR1 SGHVS and CDR2 FNYEAQ. This CDR3 comprises 15 residues. The CDR3 region is CASSQEVGGYNEQFF. In DNA, the CDR3 is TGTGCCAGCAGCCAGGAGGTAGGGGGGTACAATGAGCAGTTCTTC.

The gene calls are TRBV20-1 and TRBJ2-1; 9 bases agree with TRBD2. The CDR3 runs 15 residues. The germline V gene has CDR1 DFQATT and CDR2 SNEGSKA (reference sequence). J lost 0 bases, V lost 5 bases, and 5 bases had no gene match. CDR3 protein: CSADPGLASYNEQFF. DNA of the CDR3: TGCAGTGCTGATCCGGGACTAGCCTCCTACAATGAGCAGTTCTTC.

V gene TRBV6-2 or TRBV6-3 combines with J gene TRBJ2-1; 13 nucleotides match TRBD2. Per germline, CDR1 MNHEY and CDR2 SVGEGT. The junction had 13 bases not matched to a gene; V was cut back by 8 bases and J by 6 bases. CDR3 length: 17 residues. This CDR3 is CASGSVRTSGSGNEQFF. The DNA of the CDR3 is TGTGCCAGCGGTTCAGTGAGGACTAGCGGGAGCGGCAATGAGCAGTTCTTC.

The chain couples TRBV30 to TRBJ2-1; D is undetermined. Germline V lookup: CDR1 GTSNPN, CDR2 SVGIG (reference sequence). The CDR3 loop spans 11 amino acids. V lost 3 bases and J 6 bases, leaving 6 bases between the germline ends. CDR3 sequence (DNA): TGTGCCTGGAGACTTGGCAATGAGCAGTTCTTC. This sequence encodes CAWRLGNEQFF. The full variable domain, completed using reference TRBV30 and TRBJ2-1, is SQTIHQWPATLVQPVGSPLSLECTVEGTSNPNLYWYRQAAGRGLQLLFYSVGIGQISSEVPQNLSASRPQDRQFILSSKKLLLSDSGFYLCAWRLGNEQFFGPGTRLTVL.

The gene calls are TRBV27 and TRBJ2-7, with 7 bases fitting TRBD1. J gave up 3 bases and V 5 bases, and 7 bases lay outside the gene matches. The CDR3 length is 14 residues. Germline CDR1 is MNHEY and CDR2 is SMNVEV (reference sequence). The CDR3 region is CASSLQGMDYEQYF. CDR3 DNA: TGTGCCAGCAGTCTACAGGGGATGGACTACGAGCAGTACTTC.

The chain couples TRBV6-1 to TRBJ2-7; D uncertain. The length of the CDR3 is 14 residues. Germline V gives CDR1 MNHNS, CDR2 SASEGT. Trimming removed 0 bases at V and 5 bases at J, with 11 bases between. Here the CDR3 reads CASSEALVADEQYF. CDR3 coding DNA: TGTGCCAGCAGTGAAGCATTAGTTGCGGACGAGCAGTACTTC.

This chain links TRBV6-1 with TRBJ2-7; 7 nucleotides agree with TRBD2. Unmatched junction bases numbered 10, after V lost 1 base and J lost 4 bases. The germline V gene has CDR1 MNHNS and CDR2 SASEGT. This CDR3 has 16 residues. The CDR3 loop is CASSEGVAGHNYEQYF. As DNA, the CDR3 is TGTGCCAGCAGTGAAGGGGTAGCGGGCCACAATTACGAGCAGTACTTC.

In its sample, this clonotype was seen once. The chain carries TRBV19 and TRBJ2-7; weak D call: TRBD1 (5 bases). The CDR3 covers 12 residues. The V end was cut by 8 bases, the J end by 4 bases, with 12 bases between. Germline V gene sequence: CDR1 LNHDA, CDR2 SQIVND (reference sequence). CDR3 protein: CASASRDYEQYF. In nucleotides, the CDR3 is TGTGCCAGTGCGAGCAGGGATTACGAGCAGTACTTC.

This clonotype has just one count. V and J are TRBV28 and TRBJ1-1; D ambiguous. The germline V gene has CDR1 MDHEN and CDR2 SYDVKM. The germline V and J ends were trimmed by 7 bases and 11 bases, with 14 bases remaining between them. This CDR3 has 11 amino acids. The CDR3 bases are TGTGCCAGCAACCTACTCCGAGGGGCTTTCTTT. Its protein is CASNLLRGAFF.

The genes are TRBV7-6 and TRBJ2-1; D possibly uses TRBD1 or TRBD2 (6 bases each). The V end lost 2 bases, the J end lost 8 bases, and 19 bases lay between the germline ends. The CDR3 is 16 residues long. Looked up from germline, CDR1 is SGHVS and CDR2 is FNYEAQ. CDR3 coding DNA: TGTGCCAGCAGCTTAAGGAGGGGGTGGAAGTGGGATGAGCAGTTCTTC. As protein: CASSLRRGWKWDEQFF.

The CDR3 DNA follows: TGCAGCGTTGAAGAGGTGGACAGGGGAGACAATGAGCAGTTCTTC. This encodes CSVEEVDRGDNEQFF. This sequence joins TRBV29-1 and TRBJ2-1; 9 bases line up with TRBD1. V shed 0 bases and J 5 bases; nucleotides not matched to a gene: 5. The CDR3 has 15 amino acids. Germline-derived CDR1 and CDR2 are SQVTM and ANQGSEA.

This chain links TRBV2 with TRBJ2-7; 9 positions agree with TRBD2. V dropped 8 bases and J dropped 2; count of bases not matched to a gene: 7. CDR1 and CDR2 (germline): SNHLY, FYNNEI. The CDR3 extends over 14 amino acids. The CDR3 sequence: CASVPSGATYEQYF. DNA for the CDR3: TGTGCCAGCGTACCTAGCGGGGCGACCTACGAGCAGTACTTC. The variable domain in full, completed from reference TRBV2 and TRBJ2-7, reads EPEVTQTPSHQVTQMGQEVILRCVPISNHLYFYWYRQILGQKVEFLVSFYNNEISEKSEIFDDQFSVERPDGSNFTLKIRSTKLEDSAMYFCASVPSGATYEQYFGPGTRLTVT.

The CDR3 DNA reads as TGTGCCAGCACCCCAATAGGGGAAAACACTGAAGCTTTCTTT. Amino acids: CASTPIGENTEAFF. The chain employs TRBV27 and TRBJ1-1; D is possibly TRBD1 (5 bases). The V and J ends lost 7 bases and 2 bases respectively, with 14 bases between them. This CDR3 is built from 14 residues. The germline V gene has CDR1 MNHEY and CDR2 SMNVEV (reference sequence).

This chain joins TRBV18 and TRBJ1-4; D may be TRBD1 (5 bases). The germline V gene encodes CDR1 KGHSH and CDR2 LQKENI. CDR3 length: 15 amino acids. V was cut by 2 bases and J by 5 bases, with 12 bases left in between. The CDR3 coding sequence is TGTGCCAGCTCACCAATCCAGGGAGAGAATGAAAAACTGTTTTTT. Its translation is CASSPIQGENEKLFF. The full variable domain, rest sourced from reference TRBV18 and TRBJ1-4, is NAGVMQNPRHLVRRRGQEARLRCSPMKGHSHVYWYRQLPEEGLKFMVYLQKENIIDESGMPKERFSAEFPKEGPSILRIQQVVRGDSAAYFCASSPIQGENEKLFFGSGTQLSVL.